The clone carrying this TCR beta chain was detected many times. Its antigen remains unidentified. These data come from a study of identical twins. Germline V lookup: CDR1 SGHVS, CDR2 FQNEAQ. Germline trimming cut 5 bases from V and 9 bases from J; bases unmatched to any gene: 25. This CDR3 has 19 amino acids. TCRdb fed the 5' RACE reads into MiXCR, producing one record per CDR3 protein. The table has 500,000 to 650,000 distinct CDR3 sequences, about 7% seen once. Findings and limits, study-wide: There was more out-of-frame TCR alpha sharing in monozygotic twins than models estimated.

The same sample was also studied in work on yellow fever vaccine responses in identical twins.

Input material: PBMCs. The chain links TRBV7-8 to TRBJ2-1; 7 nucleotides agree with TRBD2. The clonotype originates from a woman aged 18-29 years in good health. CDR3 bases: TGTGCCAGCAGCCTAAAATTAGCGAGGGGACTAAGGAAGGGAGGTGAGCAGTTCTTC. Protein: CASSLKLARGLRKGGEQFF.